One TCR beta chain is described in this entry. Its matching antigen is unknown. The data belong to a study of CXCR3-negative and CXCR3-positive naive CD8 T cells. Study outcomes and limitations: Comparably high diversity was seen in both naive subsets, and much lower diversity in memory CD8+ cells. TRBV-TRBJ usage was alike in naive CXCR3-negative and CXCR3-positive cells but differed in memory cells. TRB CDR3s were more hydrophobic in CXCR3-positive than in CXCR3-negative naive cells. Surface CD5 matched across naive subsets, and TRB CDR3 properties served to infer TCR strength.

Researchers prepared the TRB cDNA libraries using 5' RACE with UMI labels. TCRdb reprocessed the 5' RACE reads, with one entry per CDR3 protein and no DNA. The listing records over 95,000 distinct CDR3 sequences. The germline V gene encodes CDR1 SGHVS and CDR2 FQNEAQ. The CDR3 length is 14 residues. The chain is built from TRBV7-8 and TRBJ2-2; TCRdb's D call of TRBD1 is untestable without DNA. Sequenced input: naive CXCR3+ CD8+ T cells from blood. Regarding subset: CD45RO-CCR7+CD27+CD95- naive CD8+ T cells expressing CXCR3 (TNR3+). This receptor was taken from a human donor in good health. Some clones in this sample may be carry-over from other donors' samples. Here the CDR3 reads CASSSTGGTGELFF.